One and the same sample provided the 21 T cell receptor beta chains below, sequenced in a study of read filtering for tumor transcriptome and immune sequencing. This library used around 400 ng RNA and molecular barcoded adaptors spanning alpha/delta and beta/gamma chains. Via MiXCR, TCRdb re-called the reads, giving one row per CDR3 protein. There are 100,000 to 150,000 distinct CDR3 sequences in the sample; approximately 13% occur only once, and around 10% lies in the top ten. Sequencing used a population of CD138-negative cells sorted from bone marrow. All receptors derive from a donor at least 40 years old with multiple myeloma.

This clonotype was counted ten times or more. The chain combines TRBV25-1 with TRBJ2-1; maybe TRBD2 (7 bases). The germline gives CDR1 MGHDK, CDR2 SYGVNS. The CDR3 is made up of 14 amino acids. Between the trimmed V and J ends, which lost 4 bases and 5 bases, there was a span of 12 bases. The CDR3 protein is CASSVAGAHNEQFF. The CDR3 DNA reads TGTGCCAGCAGTGTGGCGGGGGCCCACAATGAGCAGTTCTTC.

In this sample, this clonotype turned up many times. The chain couples TRBV29-1 to TRBJ2-3; weak D call: TRBD1 (5 bases). Germline V lookup: CDR1 SQVTM, CDR2 ANQGSEA. The CDR3 has 14 amino acids. Trimming shortened V by 7 bases and J by 2 bases, and 16 bases separated the two germline ends. CDR3 protein: CSGWSGLVTDTQYF. The CDR3 bases are TGCAGCGGTTGGTCAGGGCTGGTCACAGATACGCAGTATTTT.

This clonotype was found many times. J is TRBJ1-4 and V is TRBV7-9; tentatively, D is TRBD1 (6 bases). The CDR3 is made up of 14 amino acids. The germline V gene has CDR1 SEHNR and CDR2 FQNEAQ (reference sequence). Trimming took off 5 bases at V and 5 bases at J, with 12 bases between the two ends. CDR3 region: CASSPWDINEKLFF. DNA for the CDR3: TGTGCCAGCAGCCCTTGGGACATCAATGAAAAACTGTTTTTT.

This clonotype was seen more than once but under ten times. The V call is TRBV20-1, the J call TRBJ2-3; D might be TRBD2 (6 bases). The CDR3 runs 15 residues. Germline V gives CDR1 DFQATT, CDR2 SNEGSKA (reference sequence). Trimming cost V 3 bases and J 5 bases, with 18 bases left between them. The CDR3: CSASGTAPVGDTQYF. Written as DNA, the CDR3 is TGCAGTGCTAGCGGGACTGCTCCTGTAGGAGATACGCAGTATTTT.

This clonotype appeared a few times. The chain links TRBV7-2 to TRBJ2-2; the D gene is possibly TRBD1 (5 bases). CDR3 length equals 15 residues. Germline values: CDR1 SGHTA, CDR2 FQGNSA. V was clipped by 0 bases and J by 4 bases, with 9 bases between them. CDR3 nucleotide sequence: TGTGCCAGCAGCTTAGCGGTAGGGGCCACCGGGGAGCTGTTTTTT. Translation: CASSLAVGATGELFF.

In this sample, this clonotype turned up once. This chain connects TRBV7-2 to TRBJ2-3; 10 bases fit TRBD2. Germline CDR1 reads SGHTA; CDR2 reads FQGNSA. Germline trimming cut 3 bases from V and 6 bases from J; bases unmatched to any gene: 6. The CDR3 is 15 amino acids. CDR3 region: CASSFVSGGADTQYF. The CDR3 DNA reads TGTGCCAGCAGCTTTGTGAGCGGGGGGGCCGATACGCAGTATTTT.

This clonotype was picked up many times. V and J are TRBV20-1 and TRBJ2-3; 12 positions agree with TRBD1. Germline-derived CDR1 and CDR2 are DFQATT and SNEGSKA (reference sequence). J gave up 1 base and V 6 bases, and 5 bases lay outside the gene matches. The CDR3 consists of 15 residues. The CDR3: CSALGQGAGTDTQYF. DNA for the CDR3: TGCAGTGCCCTGGGACAGGGGGCTGGCACAGATACGCAGTATTTT.

This clonotype was seen many times. This chain joins TRBV29-1 and TRBJ2-5, with 8 bases that match TRBD1. The CDR3 consists of 12 residues. V lost 7 bases to trimming and J lost 9 bases; unmatched junction nucleotides: 10. Germline-derived CDR1 and CDR2 are SQVTM and ANQGSEA. CDR3 DNA: TGCAGCGGCGGGGACAGGACTTCGGCCCAGTACTTC. It specifies CSGGDRTSAQYF. The whole variable domain, filled in from reference TRBV29-1 and TRBJ2-5, reads SAVISQKPSRDICQRGTSLTIQCQVDSQVTMMFWYRQQPGQSLTLIATANQGSEATYESGFVIDKFPISRPNLTFSTLTVSNMSPEDSSIYLCSGGDRTSAQYFGPGTRLLVL.

CDR3 nucleotide sequence: TGTGCCAGTAGTGGAGGATATATTCTTAGCAATCAGCCCCAGCATTTT. Encoded protein: CASSGGYILSNQPQHF. The genes are TRBV19 and TRBJ1-5; D is unresolved. CDR1 and CDR2 (germline): LNHDA, SQIVND (reference sequence). The CDR3 is 16 amino acids. The V and J ends lost 5 bases and 0 bases respectively, with 14 bases between them.

This clonotype was detected ten times or more. J is TRBJ2-5 and V is TRBV30; D gene ambiguous. The CDR3 runs 11 residues. Germline V gene sequence: CDR1 GTSNPN, CDR2 SVGIG (reference sequence). V was clipped by 5 bases and J by 13 bases, with 17 bases between them. The CDR3 region is CAWEQWTALYF. CDR3 bases: TGTGCCTGGGAGCAGTGGACGGCACTGTACTTC.

This clonotype was observed a few times. The rearrangement joins TRBV6-6 to TRBJ2-3; D could derive from TRBD1 or TRBD2 (5 bases each). Germline V gives CDR1 MNHNY, CDR2 SVGAGI (reference sequence). The V and J ends lost 4 bases and 1 base respectively, with 9 bases between them. CDR3 length: 14 residues. Written as DNA, the CDR3 is TGTGCCAGCAGTTTAAGGGACGGCACAGATACGCAGTATTTT. This encodes CASSLRDGTDTQYF.

With respect to this clonotype: This could be a read error, since a much larger clone is one nucleotide away. The rearrangement links TRBV7-3 to TRBJ2-1; 8 nucleotides match TRBD1. From germline, CDR1 is SGHTA and CDR2 FQGTGA. This CDR3 spans 15 amino acids. In DNA form, the CDR3 reads TGTGCCAGCAGCCCCGCAGGGGGCTACGACAATGAGCAGTCCTTC. It specifies CASSPAGGYDNEQSF.

J is TRBJ2-5 and V is TRBV12-3 or TRBV12-4; TRBD2 aligns across 8 bases. V was pared by 7 bases and J by 1 base, with 11 bases of the junction left unmatched. The CDR3 is 16 residues long. The CDR3 is CASTKPGLVFQETQYF. DNA of the CDR3: TGTGCCAGCACCAAACCGGGACTAGTCTTCCAAGAGACCCAGTACTTC.

This clonotype was detected ten times or more. The chain uses TRBV3-1 and TRBJ2-5; D call uncertain. The germline V gene encodes CDR1 LGHDT and CDR2 YNNKEL (reference sequence). V dropped 0 bases and J dropped 4 bases, with 12 bases sitting between them. The CDR3 is 15 amino acids. CDR3 in DNA: TGTGCCAGCAGCCAAGAATCCAGACGAATAGAGACCCAGTACTTC. Amino acids: CASSQESRRIETQYF.

This clonotype was observed at least ten times. The V call is TRBV12-3 or TRBV12-4, the J call TRBJ2-2; the match to TRBD2 covers 12 bases. V lost 6 bases and J lost 4; bases outside the gene matches: 6. The CDR3 is 16 amino acids. CDR3 protein: CASRDWTSGVTGELFF. The CDR3 nucleotides are TGTGCCAGCAGGGATTGGACTAGCGGGGTCACCGGGGAGCTGTTTTTT.

Points on this clonotype: Given a much more abundant clone one base away, this may be a read error. The CDR3 sequence is CSAETADAQYF. The CDR3 DNA sequence: TGCAGTGCAGAGACAGCAGATGCGCAGTATTTT. The chain combines TRBV20-1 with TRBJ2-3; possibly TRBD1 for D (5 bases). From germline, CDR1 is DFQATT and CDR2 SNEGSKA (reference sequence). The CDR3 totals 11 residues.

This clonotype appeared many times. This chain links TRBV28 with TRBJ2-7, with TRBD2 identical over 9 bases. Germline lookup yields CDR1 MDHEN and CDR2 SYDVKM. There are 16 residues in the CDR3. The trim removed 5 bases at V and 2 bases at J, leaving 10 bases unmatched. This CDR3 reads CASSLSGSYYPYEQYF. For the CDR3, the DNA is TGTGCCAGCAGTCTTAGCGGGAGTTACTATCCCTACGAGCAGTACTTC.

This clonotype turned up a few times. Possible read error: a much larger clone is one base away. The chain couples TRBV20-1 to TRBJ2-3; TRBD2 agrees at 11 bases. The CDR3 totals 16 residues. CDR1 and CDR2 (germline): DFQATT, SNEGSKA (reference sequence). The CDR3 is CSATRLAGSSTGTQYF. CDR3 DNA sequence: TGCAGTGCTACGCGACTAGCGGGATCTAGCACAGGTACGCAGTATTTT.

This clonotype appeared many times. The chain uses TRBV7-2 and TRBJ1-2; D remains ambiguous. The V end lost 5 bases, the J end lost 5 bases, and 15 bases lay between the germline ends. This CDR3 has 14 residues. Germline values: CDR1 SGHTA, CDR2 FQGNSA. CDR3 in DNA: TGTGCCAGCAGCCCACACGACGGACTATATGGCTACACCTTC. Amino acids: CASSPHDGLYGYTF.

The sample holds many counts of this clonotype. This chain uses TRBV12-3 or TRBV12-4 with TRBJ2-1; D uncertain. The V and J ends lost 6 bases and 1 base respectively, with 16 bases between them. The CDR3 loop spans 16 amino acids. The CDR3, as DNA: TGTGCCAGCAGACCAAGGACCGTCGGGTCCTACAATGAGCAGTTCTTC. Residues: CASRPRTVGSYNEQFF.

V and J are TRBV7-9 and TRBJ1-4; 11 bases are shared with TRBD1. V was clipped by 5 bases and J by 7 bases; unmatched bases: 3. Germline V CDR1 and CDR2: SEHNR, FQNEAQ (reference sequence). The CDR3 has 14 amino acids. CDR3 sequence reads: CASSRGQGVEKLFF. CDR3 DNA: TGTGCCAGCAGCCGGGGACAGGGGGTTGAAAAACTGTTTTTT.